Below are 24 T cell receptor beta chains sequenced from a single sample in a study of PD-L1 blockade in urothelial cancer (dated by TCRdb to about 2017). This specimen's time point label, per the study, means: peripheral blood 6 weeks after treatment start. The library was produced with the immunoSEQ multiplex PCR assay. TCRdb holds this immuneACCESS table with in-frame rearrangements only. Some clones are missing; in checked studies, unresolved V genes explain under half, and the rest has no known cause. The sample table lists around 38,000 clones, 75% to 90% of them with a count of one. Together, the top ten hold about 23% of the sample. The sequencing used PBMCs, collected around atezolizumab (anti-PD-L1) treatment. The receptors derive from a man aged 55 to 70 with urothelial cancer.

The rearrangement uses TRBV28 and TRBJ1-2, with unresolved D. Germline CDR1 reads MDHEN; CDR2 reads SYDVKM. The CDR3 contains 13 residues. Trimming took off 3 bases at V and 0 bases at J, with 5 bases between the two ends. DNA of the CDR3: TGTGCCAGCAGTTTGTGGCCTAACTATGGCTACACCTTC. Translated: CASSLWPNYGYTF.

The rearrangement joins TRBV5-4 to TRBJ2-1; 9 bases match TRBD2. From germline, CDR1 is SGHNT and CDR2 YYREEE (reference sequence). The CDR3 has 16 amino acids. J lost 6 bases, V lost 1 base, and 8 bases had no gene match. CDR3 in DNA: TGTGCCAGCAGCTTGAGATGGCGGGAGGGCTCCAATGAGCAGTTCTTC. Protein: CASSLRWREGSNEQFF.

This clone has only a few counts. The chain couples TRBV30 to TRBJ1-5; 9 nucleotides agree with TRBD1. The CDR3 totals 15 residues. V lost 2 bases, J lost 4 bases, and 6 bases stayed unmatched. Germline assignment: CDR1 GTSNPN and CDR2 SVGIG (reference sequence). CDR3 nucleotide sequence: TGTGCCTGGAGTCTGACAGGGGGGTCAAATCAGCCCCAGCATTTT. Translated: CAWSLTGGSNQPQHF. The entire variable domain, with the rest obtained from reference TRBV30 and TRBJ1-5, is as follows: SQTIHQWPATLVQPVGSPLSLECTVEGTSNPNLYWYRQAAGRGLQLLFYSVGIGQISSEVPQNLSASRPQDRQFILSSKKLLLSDSGFYLCAWSLTGGSNQPQHFGDGTRLSIL.

This sequence joins TRBV15 and TRBJ2-1; D uncertain. CDR3 size: 12 residues. Trimming left V 4 bases short and J 3 bases short, with 4 bases between. The germline CDR1 and CDR2 sequences are LNHNV and YYDKDF (reference sequence). The CDR3 reads CATSTGYNEQFF. CDR3 nucleotides: TGTGCCACCAGCACCGGCTACAATGAGCAGTTCTTC.

The chain recombines TRBV5-6 with TRBJ1-2, with D tentatively TRBD1 (6 bases). The CDR3 consists of 15 residues. The V gene's germline CDR1 is SGHDT and CDR2 YYEEEE. With 6 bases removed from V and 4 bases from J, the gap between germline ends came to 19 bases. The CDR3 bases are TGTGCCAGCACCGAACTCGGTGGGGGCTTCTATGGCTACACCTTC. Translated, it gives CASTELGGGFYGYTF.

The V gene is TRBV6-5, the J gene TRBJ2-7, with D maybe TRBD1 (5 bases). This CDR3 is built from 14 residues. Germline V lookup: CDR1 MNHEY, CDR2 SVGAGI. V lost 0 bases to trimming and J lost 2 bases, with 8 bases between them. The CDR3: CASSYSSGPYEQYF. The CDR3 DNA reads TGTGCCAGCAGTTACTCATCAGGGCCCTACGAGCAGTACTTC.

This chain joins TRBV2 and TRBJ1-4, with TRBD1 as a possible D gene (5 bases). This CDR3 contains 13 residues. Trimming removed 4 bases from V and 7 bases from J, with 10 bases in between. Germline loops: CDR1 SNHLY, CDR2 FYNNEI. The CDR3: CASSAGMGEKLFF. Written as DNA, the CDR3 is TGTGCCAGCAGTGCAGGGATGGGTGAAAAACTGTTTTTT.

The chain combines TRBV6-6 with TRBJ2-7; D uncertain. V lost 3 bases and J 5 bases, leaving 11 bases between the germline ends. Germline CDR1 is MNHNY and CDR2 is SVGAGI (reference sequence). The CDR3 is 13 amino acids. CDR3 region: CASSYPKSDEQYF. In DNA form, the CDR3 reads TGTGCCAGCAGTTATCCTAAATCGGACGAGCAGTACTTC.

CDR3 DNA sequence: TGTGCCAGCAGCTTAGGATTGAGAGCTTTCTTT. Protein sequence: CASSLGLRAFF. This chain connects TRBV11-2 to TRBJ1-1; D remains unclear. V shed 1 base and J shed 10 bases, with 7 bases lying between them. The V gene's germline CDR1 is SGHAT and CDR2 FQNNGV. This CDR3 spans 11 amino acids.

The rearrangement uses TRBV7-3 and TRBJ2-3; 7 bases agree with TRBD2. Losses at the gene ends were 3 bases for V and 0 bases for J; bases not matched to a gene: 12. The CDR3 covers 18 residues. Per the germline V gene, CDR1 is SGHTA and CDR2 is FQGTGA. CDR3 sequence: CASSFGPLSGESTDTQYF. The DNA of the CDR3 is TGTGCCAGCAGCTTCGGCCCCCTGAGCGGGGAAAGCACAGATACGCAGTATTTT.

The chain links TRBV7-9 to TRBJ2-1; 10 bases agree with TRBD2. Germline V lookup: CDR1 SEHNR, CDR2 FQNEAQ (reference sequence). V shed 3 bases and J 5 bases; nucleotides not matched to a gene: 7. The CDR3 length is 16 residues. CDR3 amino acids: CASSFGLAGVNNEQFF. In DNA, the CDR3 is TGTGCCAGCAGCTTTGGCCTAGCGGGGGTAAACAATGAGCAGTTCTTC.

The V call is TRBV7-9, the J call TRBJ1-3, with unresolved D. The CDR3 length is 12 residues. The V gene lost 5 bases and the J gene lost 1 base, with 3 bases spanning the gap. Germline assignment: CDR1 SEHNR and CDR2 FQNEAQ (reference sequence). DNA of the CDR3: TGTGCCAGCAGCCCATCTGGAAACACCATATATTTT. Encoded protein: CASSPSGNTIYF.

The chain joins TRBV11-2 to TRBJ2-7; a possible D gene is TRBD2 (7 bases). Trimming shortened V by 4 bases and J by 3 bases, and 13 bases separated the two germline ends. The CDR3 is made up of 14 amino acids. In germline, CDR1 is SGHAT, CDR2 FQNNGV. CDR3 region: CASSSSGQLYEQYF. The CDR3 DNA follows: TGTGCCAGCAGCTCTAGCGGACAGCTCTACGAGCAGTACTTC.

V and J are TRBV2 and TRBJ2-7; 7 nucleotides line up with TRBD1. The CDR3 length is 12 residues. Germline V gene data show CDR1 as SNHLY and CDR2 as FYNNEI. V lost 6 bases to trimming and J lost 6 bases; unmatched junction nucleotides: 5. CDR3 amino acids: CASRNSGGEQYF. The CDR3 nucleotides are TGTGCCAGCAGAAACTCAGGGGGCGAGCAGTACTTC.

Remarks on this clone: The sample contains more than one DNA sequence encoding this CDR3. For the CDR3, the DNA is TGTGCCAGTAGTATTAGAGGCTACGAGCAGTACTTC. As protein: CASSIRGYEQYF. The chain employs TRBV19 and TRBJ2-7; D uncertain. This CDR3 is 12 amino acids long. Looked up from germline, CDR1 is LNHDA and CDR2 is SQIVND (reference sequence). Deletions cut 3 bases from V and 3 bases from J, with 6 bases between.

The V and J genes are TRBV20-1 and TRBJ1-3; D gene ambiguous. CDR3 size: 11 residues. Trimming removed 3 bases from V and 4 bases from J, with 4 bases in between. Germline values: CDR1 DFQATT, CDR2 SNEGSKA (reference sequence). CDR3 in amino acids: CSARAGNTIYF. DNA for the CDR3: TGCAGTGCTAGGGCAGGAAACACCATATATTTT.

The V call is TRBV5-4, the J call TRBJ2-5, with TRBD1 matching over 7 bases. This CDR3 is 13 amino acids long. Germline trimming cut 4 bases from V and 6 bases from J; bases unmatched to any gene: 6. Germline V gene lookup returns CDR1 SGHNT and CDR2 YYREEE (reference sequence). Here the CDR3 DNA reads TGTGCCAGCAGCGCTGACAGGGTACAGACCCAGTACTTC. Translating it yields CASSADRVQTQYF.

The genes are TRBV18 and TRBJ2-7; D is perhaps TRBD1 (6 bases). Trimming took off 3 bases at V and 2 bases at J, with 11 bases between the two ends. Germline V gives CDR1 KGHSH, CDR2 LQKENI. This CDR3 is 14 amino acids long. CDR3 residues: CASSPQQGPYEQYF. In nucleotides, the CDR3 is TGTGCCAGCTCACCGCAACAGGGTCCCTACGAGCAGTACTTC.

This clone came up once. The V gene is TRBV5-5, the J gene TRBJ2-5; D might be TRBD1 (5 bases). This CDR3 has 14 residues. V was trimmed by 0 bases and J by 2 bases, leaving 8 bases between them. Per germline, CDR1 SGHKS and CDR2 YYEKEE (reference sequence). CDR3 region: CASSLAPGQETQYF. The CDR3 DNA is TGTGCCAGCAGCTTGGCGCCAGGGCAAGAGACCCAGTACTTC.

This clone was counted between two and nine times. This sequence joins TRBV11-2 and TRBJ1-5; TRBD1 is a possible D gene (6 bases). The CDR3 is made up of 15 amino acids. The germline CDR1 and CDR2 sequences are SGHAT and FQNNGV. The V end lost 5 bases, the J end lost 0 bases, and 11 bases lay between the germline ends. For the CDR3, the DNA is TGTGCCAGCAGCCAAACACAGGGTAGCAATCAGCCCCAGCATTTT. It is translated as CASSQTQGSNQPQHF. Using reference TRBV11-2 and TRBJ1-5 for the parts outside the CDR3, the full variable domain is EAGVAQSPRYKIIEKRQSVAFWCNPISGHATLYWYQQILGQGPKLLIQFQNNGVVDDSQLPKDRFSAERLKGVDSTLKIQPAKLEDSAVYLCASSQTQGSNQPQHFGDGTRLSIL.

The rearrangement uses TRBV11-1 and TRBJ2-1; TRBD2 agrees at 8 bases. The CDR3 extends over 16 amino acids. Losses at the gene ends were 0 bases for V and 0 bases for J; bases not matched to a gene: 1. The germline CDR1 and CDR2 sequences are SGHAT and FQDESV (reference sequence). The CDR3 coding sequence is TGTGCCAGCAGCTTAGCGAGCGGGAGCTCCTACAATGAGCAGTTCTTC. Translating it yields CASSLASGSSYNEQFF.

This sequence joins TRBV5-5 and TRBJ1-2; D perhaps matches TRBD1 (5 bases). The CDR3 is made up of 14 amino acids. Trimming removed 4 bases from V and 2 bases from J, with 12 bases in between. The germline gives CDR1 SGHKS, CDR2 YYEKEE (reference sequence). As DNA, the CDR3 is TGTGCCAGCAGCGGCTGGGGCAGCAACTATGGCTACACCTTC. This encodes CASSGWGSNYGYTF.

In its sample, this clone was seen a few times. V is TRBV5-6 and J is TRBJ2-3; 11 bases fit TRBD2. The CDR3 runs to 18 residues. CDR1 and CDR2 (germline): SGHDT, YYEEEE. J lost 1 base, V lost 1 base, and 8 bases had no gene match. In nucleotides, the CDR3 is TGTGCCAGCAGCTTGTTCGGACTAGCGGGCCCAGGCACAGATACGCAGTATTTT. Encoded protein: CASSLFGLAGPGTDTQYF.

The gene calls are TRBV30 and TRBJ1-1, with unresolved D. Germline CDR1 GTSNPN, CDR2 SVGIG (reference sequence). V lost 2 bases and J 3 bases, leaving 16 bases between the germline ends. The CDR3 is made up of 15 amino acids. The CDR3 region is CAWSFPGVRDTEAFF. The CDR3 DNA reads as TGTGCCTGGAGTTTCCCCGGGGTAAGGGACACTGAAGCTTTCTTT. Using reference TRBV30 and TRBJ1-1 for the parts outside the CDR3, the full variable domain is SQTIHQWPATLVQPVGSPLSLECTVEGTSNPNLYWYRQAAGRGLQLLFYSVGIGQISSEVPQNLSASRPQDRQFILSSKKLLLSDSGFYLCAWSFPGVRDTEAFFGQGTRLTVV.